Sequencing of this T cell receptor (beta chain) was carried out in a study of T cells after yellow fever vaccination. Using its own MiXCR run on the 5' RACE reads, TCRdb lists one record per CDR3 protein. In the table there are around 360,000 distinct CDR3 sequences, 9.5% to 13% of which are singletons. The TCR originated in a young man who received the YFV17D yellow fever vaccine. This sample comprised PBMCs, obtained on the day of the first yellow fever vaccination.

CDR3 bases: TGTGCCAGCACCGACAGCTACGAGCAGTACTTC. Protein sequence: CASTDSYEQYF. The chain has TRBV6-2 or TRBV6-3 and TRBJ2-7; a weak D match, TRBD1 (5 bases). The CDR3 is 11 amino acids. CDR1 MNHEY and CDR2 SVGEGT come from the germline V gene. Trimming removed 7 bases at V and 3 bases at J, with 7 bases between.